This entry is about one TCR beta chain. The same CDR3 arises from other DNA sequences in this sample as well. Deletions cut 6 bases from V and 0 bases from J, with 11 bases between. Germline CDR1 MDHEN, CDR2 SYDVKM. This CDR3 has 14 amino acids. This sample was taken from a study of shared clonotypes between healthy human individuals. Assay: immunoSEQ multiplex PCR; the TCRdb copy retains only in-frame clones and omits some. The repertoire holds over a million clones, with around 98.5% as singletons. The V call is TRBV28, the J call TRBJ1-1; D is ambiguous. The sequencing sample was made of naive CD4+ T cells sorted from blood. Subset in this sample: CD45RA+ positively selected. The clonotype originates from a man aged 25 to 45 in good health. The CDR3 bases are TGTGCCAGCAGCCTTAGGGCCCTGAACACTGAAGCTTTCTTT. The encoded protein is CASSLRALNTEAFF.